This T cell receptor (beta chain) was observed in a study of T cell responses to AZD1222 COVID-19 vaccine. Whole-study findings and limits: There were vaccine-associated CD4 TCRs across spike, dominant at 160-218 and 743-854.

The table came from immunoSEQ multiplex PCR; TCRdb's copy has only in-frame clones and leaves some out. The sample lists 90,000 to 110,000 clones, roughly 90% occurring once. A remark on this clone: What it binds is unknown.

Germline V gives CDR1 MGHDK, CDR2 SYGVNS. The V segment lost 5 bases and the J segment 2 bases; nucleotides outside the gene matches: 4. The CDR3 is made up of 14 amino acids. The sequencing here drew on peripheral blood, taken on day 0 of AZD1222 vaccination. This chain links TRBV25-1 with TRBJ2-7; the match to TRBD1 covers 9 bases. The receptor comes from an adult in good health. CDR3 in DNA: TGTGCCAGCAGTCTCGGGACAGGGCCCTACGAGCAGTACTTC. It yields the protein CASSLGTGPYEQYF.